The entry below describes one T cell receptor beta chain. The germline CDR1 and CDR2 sequences are MNHEY and SMNVEV (reference sequence). V gave up 4 bases and J gave up 9 bases; unmatched junction bases: 6. The CDR3 spans 14 residues. Source study methods: Amplification of reference gene primers was used by the study to estimate nucleated cell counts. TCRdb's table, derived via immunoSEQ multiplex PCR, lists solely in-frame clones and lacks some. The DNA gave D and trimming, while V, J and clone size come from that table. The repertoire includes about 77,000 clones, 90% of them detected once, and more than 15% sits in the top ten. These data are taken from a study of blood T cell repertoires in COVID-19. Whole-study context: The samples span acute and convalescent COVID-19 from the United States, Italy and Spain. The analysed material was cDNA or gDNA that came from T cells, B-cell-depleted T cells, or PBMCs.

The sample comprised peripheral blood. This sequence was found in a woman aged 80 or over with active or convalescent COVID-19. The genes are TRBV27 and TRBJ1-5; 10 positions match TRBD1. Written as DNA, the CDR3 is TGTGCCAGCAGTTCCGACAGGGGGCTCGTGCCCCAGCATTTT. Protein product: CASSSDRGLVPQHF.